The 10 T cell receptor beta chains below all came from one sample that was sequenced in a study of blood T cell repertoires in COVID-19. TCRdb's copy holds only in-frame clones and misses some; the assay was immunoSEQ multiplex PCR. This table has 80,000 or so clones, roughly 82% appearing once. Sequenced material: peripheral blood. Receptors originate from a human donor in a cohort sampled during active COVID-19.

The chain carries TRBV6-1 and TRBJ1-1; 11 bases fit TRBD1. CDR3 length equals 16 residues. The germline V gene has CDR1 MNHNS and CDR2 SASEGT. Germline trimming cut 4 bases from V and 8 bases from J; bases unmatched to any gene: 12. CDR3 sequence reads: CASSVGQGGLSLEAFF. The CDR3 bases are TGTGCCAGCAGTGTGGGACAGGGGGGTCTCAGTTTGGAAGCTTTCTTT.

This sequence joins TRBV29-1 and TRBJ2-7; TRBD1 might be the D (6 bases). The CDR3 spans 13 residues. The ends were cut back, 6 bases at V and 5 bases at J, with 17 bases in the middle. Germline V gene sequence: CDR1 SQVTM, CDR2 ANQGSEA. The CDR3 spells CSVVRGTLNEQYF. The CDR3 coding sequence is TGCAGCGTCGTAAGAGGGACACTAAACGAGCAGTACTTC.

The rearrangement links TRBV5-1 to TRBJ2-2, with D hard to call. CDR3 length: 15 amino acids. From germline, CDR1 is SGHRS and CDR2 YFSETQ. V lost 2 bases and J lost 3, with 11 bases in between. DNA for the CDR3: TGCGCCAGCAGCTTAGGAGCTCGGGACACCGGGGAGCTGTTTTTT. It encodes CASSLGARDTGELFF.

The gene calls are TRBV7-2 and TRBJ1-1; tentative D call: TRBD1 (5 bases). V shed 2 bases and J shed 0 bases, with 10 bases lying between them. The CDR3 is made up of 15 amino acids. Germline V gives CDR1 SGHTA, CDR2 FQGNSA. The CDR3, as DNA: TGTGCCAGCAGCTTAAAACAGGCTGTGAACACTGAAGCTTTCTTT. Translated, it gives CASSLKQAVNTEAFF.

The rearrangement links TRBV2 to TRBJ1-1, with no clear D. Germline V gives CDR1 SNHLY, CDR2 FYNNEI. V was cut by 8 bases and J by 1 base, with 11 bases left in between. This CDR3 contains 13 residues. In DNA form, the CDR3 reads TGTGCCAGCGGCCCCGGGAGGAACACTGAAGCTTTCTTT. Its protein product is CASGPGRNTEAFF.

The chain is built from TRBV7-9 and TRBJ1-2; D is unclear. Germline values: CDR1 SEHNR, CDR2 FQNEAQ (reference sequence). V dropped 4 bases and J dropped 8 bases, with 11 bases sitting between them. This CDR3 has 12 residues. The CDR3 protein is CASSSGVRGYTF. The CDR3 region has the DNA TGTGCCAGCAGCTCTGGAGTTAGGGGCTACACCTTC.

The V and J genes are TRBV6-1 and TRBJ1-3, with 9 bases identical to TRBD1. Germline trimming cut 1 base from V and 7 bases from J; bases unmatched to any gene: 5. The CDR3 length is 15 residues. Germline V lookup: CDR1 MNHNS, CDR2 SASEGT. CDR3 bases: TGTGCCAGCAGTGAAGTGGACAGGGGAGGCAACACCATATATTTT. This encodes CASSEVDRGGNTIYF.

V is TRBV7-9 and J is TRBJ1-2; the D is unclear. The germline V and J ends were trimmed by 5 bases and 2 bases, with 9 bases remaining between them. The CDR3 spans 13 residues. Germline lookup yields CDR1 SEHNR and CDR2 FQNEAQ (reference sequence). Written as DNA, the CDR3 is TGTGCCAGCAGCCCAGCCGGGAACTATGGCTACACCTTC. Its translation: CASSPAGNYGYTF.

The rearrangement joins TRBV10-2 to TRBJ1-3, with 10 bases fitting TRBD1. The germline V gene has CDR1 WSHSY and CDR2 SAAADI. The length of the CDR3 is 15 residues. V trimming: 6 bases; J trimming: 2 bases; junction bases outside the gene matches: 4. Here the CDR3 DNA reads TGCGCCAGCAGGGGGACAGGGGCCACTGGAAACACCATATATTTT. It codes for CASRGTGATGNTIYF.

CDR3 nucleotides: TGTGCCAGCAGCCAAGCGGGGGGGAATGAAAAACTGTTTTTT. Its translation is CASSQAGGNEKLFF. This chain uses TRBV3-1 (or the pseudogene TRBV3-2) with TRBJ1-4; D perhaps matches TRBD1 (5 bases). V lost 1 base to trimming and J lost 5 bases, with 8 bases between them. This CDR3 region has 14 residues. CDR1 and CDR2 from the germline V gene are LGHDT and YNNKEL (reference sequence).